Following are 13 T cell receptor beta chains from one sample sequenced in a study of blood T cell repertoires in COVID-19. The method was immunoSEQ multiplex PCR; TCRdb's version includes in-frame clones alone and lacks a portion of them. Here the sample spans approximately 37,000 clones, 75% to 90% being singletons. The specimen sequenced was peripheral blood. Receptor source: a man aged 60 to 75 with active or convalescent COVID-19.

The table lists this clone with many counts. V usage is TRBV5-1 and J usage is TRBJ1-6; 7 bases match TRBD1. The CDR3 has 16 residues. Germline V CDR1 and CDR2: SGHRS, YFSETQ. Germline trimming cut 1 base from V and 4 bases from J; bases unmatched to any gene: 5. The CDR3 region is CASSLTGDLYNSPLHF. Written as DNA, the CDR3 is TGCGCCAGCAGCTTGACAGGGGACCTGTATAATTCACCCCTCCACTTT.

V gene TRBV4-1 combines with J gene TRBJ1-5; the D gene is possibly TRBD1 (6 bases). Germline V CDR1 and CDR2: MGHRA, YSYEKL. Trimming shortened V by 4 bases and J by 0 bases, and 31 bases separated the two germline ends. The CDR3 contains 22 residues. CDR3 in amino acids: CASSPQGQGEGIKIYSNQPQHF. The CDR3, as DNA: TGCGCCAGCAGCCCTCAGGGGCAGGGCGAGGGGATCAAGATTTATAGCAATCAGCCCCAGCATTTT.

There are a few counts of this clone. This CDR3 reads CASSHQGDRASPLHF. CDR3 nucleotides: TGTGCCAGCAGCCATCAAGGGGACAGGGCTTCACCCCTCCACTTT. This rearrangement joins TRBV6-6 to TRBJ1-6; TRBD1 aligns across 9 bases. Unmatched junction bases numbered 9, after V lost 6 bases and J lost 9 bases. The CDR3 loop spans 15 amino acids. The V gene's germline CDR1 is MNHNY and CDR2 SVGAGI (reference sequence).

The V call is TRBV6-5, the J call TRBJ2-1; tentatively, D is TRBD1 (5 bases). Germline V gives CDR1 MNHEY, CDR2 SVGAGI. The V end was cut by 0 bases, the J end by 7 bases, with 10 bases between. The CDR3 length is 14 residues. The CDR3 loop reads CASSYSTVGNEQFF. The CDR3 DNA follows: TGTGCCAGCAGTTACTCGACAGTGGGGAATGAGCAGTTCTTC.

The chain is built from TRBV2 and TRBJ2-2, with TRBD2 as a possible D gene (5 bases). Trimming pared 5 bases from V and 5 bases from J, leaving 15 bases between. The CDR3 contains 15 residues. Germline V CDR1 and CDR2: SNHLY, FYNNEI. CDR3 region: CASSLRGSITGELFF. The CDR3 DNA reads TGTGCCAGCAGTCTTCGTGGGAGCATTACCGGGGAGCTGTTTTTT.

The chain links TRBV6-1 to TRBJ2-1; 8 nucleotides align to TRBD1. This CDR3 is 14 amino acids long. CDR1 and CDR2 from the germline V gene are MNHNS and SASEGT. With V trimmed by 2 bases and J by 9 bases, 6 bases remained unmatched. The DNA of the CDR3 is TGTGCCAGCAGTGAACAGGGGGCGGTTTCTGAGCAGTTCTTC. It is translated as CASSEQGAVSEQFF.

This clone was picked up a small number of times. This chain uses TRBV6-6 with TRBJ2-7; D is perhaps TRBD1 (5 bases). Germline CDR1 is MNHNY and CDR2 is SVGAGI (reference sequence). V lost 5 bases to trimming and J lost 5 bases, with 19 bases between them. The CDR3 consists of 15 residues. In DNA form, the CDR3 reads TGTGCCAGCAGTCACGACACAAATCAGGGAAACGAGCAGTACGTC. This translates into CASSHDTNQGNEQYV.

CDR3 nucleotide sequence: TGTGCCAGCTCACCGACAGGAGGCGAGCAGTTCTTC. Translating gives CASSPTGGEQFF. V is TRBV18 and J is TRBJ2-1, with a tentative D call TRBD1 (6 bases). Germline CDR1 is KGHSH and CDR2 is LQKENI. The CDR3 has 12 residues. With 3 bases removed from V and 10 bases from J, the gap between germline ends came to 10 bases.

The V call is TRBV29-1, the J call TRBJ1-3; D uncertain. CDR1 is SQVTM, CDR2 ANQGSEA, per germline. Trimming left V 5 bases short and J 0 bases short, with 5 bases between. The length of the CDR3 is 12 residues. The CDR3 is CSVFSSGNTIYF. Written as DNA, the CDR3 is TGCAGCGTTTTTAGCTCTGGAAACACCATATATTTT.

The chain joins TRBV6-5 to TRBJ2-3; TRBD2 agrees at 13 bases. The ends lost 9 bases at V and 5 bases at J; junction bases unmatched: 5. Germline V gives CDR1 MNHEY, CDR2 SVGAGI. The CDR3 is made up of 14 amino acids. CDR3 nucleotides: TGTGCCAGTGGGACTAGCGGGGTAGGAGATACGCAGTATTTT. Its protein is CASGTSGVGDTQYF.

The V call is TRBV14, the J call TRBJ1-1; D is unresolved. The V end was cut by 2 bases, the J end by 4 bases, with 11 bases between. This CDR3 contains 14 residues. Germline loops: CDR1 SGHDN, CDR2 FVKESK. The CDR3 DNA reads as TGTGCCAGCAGCCAACGGAGAGGGAGCACTGAAGCTTTCTTT. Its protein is CASSQRRGSTEAFF.

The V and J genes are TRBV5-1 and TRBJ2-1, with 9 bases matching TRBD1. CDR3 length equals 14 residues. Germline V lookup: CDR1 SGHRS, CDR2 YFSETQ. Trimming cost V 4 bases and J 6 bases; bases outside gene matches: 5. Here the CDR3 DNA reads TGCGCCAGCAGCAGGGACAGGGCGGGCAATGAGCAGTTCTTC. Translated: CASSRDRAGNEQFF. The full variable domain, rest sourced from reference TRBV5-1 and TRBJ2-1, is KAGVTQTPRYLIKTRGQQVTLSCSPISGHRSVSWYQQTPGQGLQFLFEYFSETQRNKGNFPGRFSGRQFSNSRSEMNVSTLELGDSALYLCASSRDRAGNEQFFGPGTRLTVL.

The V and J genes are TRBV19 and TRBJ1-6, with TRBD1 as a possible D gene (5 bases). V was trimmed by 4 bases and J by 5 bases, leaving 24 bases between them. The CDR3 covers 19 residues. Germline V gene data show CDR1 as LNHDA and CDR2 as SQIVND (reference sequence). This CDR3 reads CASSTNLRPPGSHNSPLHF. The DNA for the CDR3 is TGTGCCAGTAGTACAAATCTTCGACCCCCAGGGTCCCATAATTCACCCCTCCACTTT.